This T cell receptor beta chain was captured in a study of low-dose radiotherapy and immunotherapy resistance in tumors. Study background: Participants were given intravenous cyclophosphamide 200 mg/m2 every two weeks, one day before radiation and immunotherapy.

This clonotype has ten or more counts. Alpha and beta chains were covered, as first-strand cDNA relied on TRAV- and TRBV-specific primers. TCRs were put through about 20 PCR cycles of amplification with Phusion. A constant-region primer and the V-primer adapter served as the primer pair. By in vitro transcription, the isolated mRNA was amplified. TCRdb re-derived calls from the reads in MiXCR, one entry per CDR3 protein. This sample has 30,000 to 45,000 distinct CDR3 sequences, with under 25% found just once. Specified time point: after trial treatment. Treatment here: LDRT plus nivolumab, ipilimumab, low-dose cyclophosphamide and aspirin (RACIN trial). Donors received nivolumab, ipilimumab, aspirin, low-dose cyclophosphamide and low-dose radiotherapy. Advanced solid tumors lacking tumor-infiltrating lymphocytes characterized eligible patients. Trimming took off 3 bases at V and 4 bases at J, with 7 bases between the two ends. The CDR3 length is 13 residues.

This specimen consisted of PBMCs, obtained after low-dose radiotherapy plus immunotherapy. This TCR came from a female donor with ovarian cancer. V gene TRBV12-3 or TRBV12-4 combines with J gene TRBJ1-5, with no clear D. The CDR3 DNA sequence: TGTGCCAGCAGTTTTCGGGATAATCAGCCCCAGCATTTT. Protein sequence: CASSFRDNQPQHF.